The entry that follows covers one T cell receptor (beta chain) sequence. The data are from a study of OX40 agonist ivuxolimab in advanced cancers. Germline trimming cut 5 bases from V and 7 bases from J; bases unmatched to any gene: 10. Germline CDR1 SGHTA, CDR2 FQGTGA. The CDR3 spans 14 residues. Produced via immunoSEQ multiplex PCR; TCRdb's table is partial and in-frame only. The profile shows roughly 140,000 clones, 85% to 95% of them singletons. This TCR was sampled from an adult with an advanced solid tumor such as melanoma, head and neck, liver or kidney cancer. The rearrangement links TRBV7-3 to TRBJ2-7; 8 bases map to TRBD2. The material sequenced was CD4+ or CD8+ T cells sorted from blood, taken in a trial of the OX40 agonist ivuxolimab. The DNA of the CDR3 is TGTGCCAGCAGCCCCGGGGCGGCTAGCGGGGAGCAGTACTTC. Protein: CASSPGAASGEQYF.